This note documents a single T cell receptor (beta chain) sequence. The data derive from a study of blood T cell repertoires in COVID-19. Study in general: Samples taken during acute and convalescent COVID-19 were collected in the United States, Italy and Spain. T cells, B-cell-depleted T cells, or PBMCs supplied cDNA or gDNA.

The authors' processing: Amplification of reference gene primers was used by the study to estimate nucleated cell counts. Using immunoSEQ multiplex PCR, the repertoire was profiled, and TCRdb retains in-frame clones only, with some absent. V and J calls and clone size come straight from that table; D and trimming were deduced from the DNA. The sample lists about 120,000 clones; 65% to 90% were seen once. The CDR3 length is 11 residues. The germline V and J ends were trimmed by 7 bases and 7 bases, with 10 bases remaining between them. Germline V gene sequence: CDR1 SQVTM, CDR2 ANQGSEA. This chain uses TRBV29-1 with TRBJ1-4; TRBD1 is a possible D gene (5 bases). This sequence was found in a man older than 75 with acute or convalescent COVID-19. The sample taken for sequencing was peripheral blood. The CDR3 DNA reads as TGCAGCGCCCTTCAGGGTGAAAAACTGTTTTTT. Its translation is CSALQGEKLFF.